This T cell receptor beta chain was found in a study of CD8+ T cells in alopecia areata. Following extraction, RNA underwent reverse transcription to cDNA, which served as the sequencing template. Here immunoSEQ multiplex PCR was the method, and the copy in TCRdb shows in-frame clones only, minus some. This sample has fewer than 250,000 clones; around 62% occur once, and the top ten carry under 0.5%. The germline V gene encodes CDR1 MNHNY and CDR2 SVGAGI (reference sequence). The CDR3 runs 14 residues. V lost 5 bases, J lost 2 bases, and 13 bases lay in between. This rearrangement joins TRBV6-6 to TRBJ2-7; D possibly corresponds to TRBD1 (6 bases). This clonotype was sampled from a human donor with alopecia areata. Sequenced here: CD4+ T cells sorted from blood, sampled at week 0. The CDR3 DNA is TGTGCCAGCAGTACAACGGACAGAACCTACGAGCAGTACTTC. Translating gives CASSTTDRTYEQYF.